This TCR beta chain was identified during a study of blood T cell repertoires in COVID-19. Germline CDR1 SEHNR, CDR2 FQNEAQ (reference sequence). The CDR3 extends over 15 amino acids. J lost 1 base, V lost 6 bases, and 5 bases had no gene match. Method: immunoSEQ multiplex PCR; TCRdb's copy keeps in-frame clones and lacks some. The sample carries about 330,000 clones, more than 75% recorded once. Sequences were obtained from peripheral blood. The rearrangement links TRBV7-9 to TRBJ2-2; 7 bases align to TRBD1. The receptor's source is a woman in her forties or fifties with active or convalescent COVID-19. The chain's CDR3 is CASSSGTVNTGELFF. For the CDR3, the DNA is TGTGCCAGCAGTTCCGGGACAGTGAACACCGGGGAGCTGTTTTTT. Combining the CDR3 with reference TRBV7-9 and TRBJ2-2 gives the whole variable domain DTGVSQNPRHKITKRGQNVTFRCDPISEHNRLYWYRQTLGQGPEFLTYFQNEAQLEKSRLLSDRFSAERPKGSFSTLEIQRTEQGDSAMYLCASSSGTVNTGELFFGEGSRLTVL.